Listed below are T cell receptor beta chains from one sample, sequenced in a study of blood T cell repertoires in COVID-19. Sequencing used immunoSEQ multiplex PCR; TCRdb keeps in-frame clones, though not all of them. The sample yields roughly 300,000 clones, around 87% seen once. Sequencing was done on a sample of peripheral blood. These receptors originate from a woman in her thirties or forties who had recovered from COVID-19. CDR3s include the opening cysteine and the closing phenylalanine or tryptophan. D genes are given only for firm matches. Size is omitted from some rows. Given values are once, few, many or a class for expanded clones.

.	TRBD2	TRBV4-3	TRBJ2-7	CASSQVVVRSGGAYEQYF	TGCGCCAGCAGCCAAGTCGTGGTTAGGAGCGGGGGAGCCTACGAGCAGTACTTC
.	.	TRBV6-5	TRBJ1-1	CASVRTEAFF	TGTGCCAGCGTCCGGACTGAAGCTTTCTTT
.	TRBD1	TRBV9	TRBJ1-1	CASSAQTGGLTEAFF	TGTGCCAGCAGCGCCCAGACAGGGGGCTTGACTGAAGCTTTCTTT
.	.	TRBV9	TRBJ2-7	CASSVGQVSYEQYF	TGTGCCAGCAGCGTAGGGCAGGTTTCCTACGAGCAGTACTTC
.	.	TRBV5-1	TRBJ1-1	CASSLPPGIPTEAFF	TGCGCCAGCAGCTTGCCCCCAGGGATTCCCACTGAAGCTTTCTTT
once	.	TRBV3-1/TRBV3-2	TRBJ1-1	CASSQLTDHTEAFF	TGTGCCAGCAGCCAACTTACAGATCACACTGAAGCTTTCTTT
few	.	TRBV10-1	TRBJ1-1	CASSATGTANTEAFF	TGCGCCAGCAGTGCCACCGGGACTGCGAACACTGAAGCTTTCTTT
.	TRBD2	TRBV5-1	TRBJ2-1	CASSSEGLAGGNEQFF	TGCGCCAGCAGCTCGGAAGGACTAGCGGGGGGCAATGAGCAGTTCTTC
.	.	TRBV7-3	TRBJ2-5	CASTLGRRVQETQYF	TGTGCCAGCACCCTAGGGCGCAGGGTCCAAGAGACCCAGTACTTC
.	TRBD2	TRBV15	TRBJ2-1	CATSRSAGLGNEQFF	TGTGCCACCAGCAGATCAGCGGGGCTAGGGAATGAGCAGTTCTTC
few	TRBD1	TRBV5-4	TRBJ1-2	CASSLGGTGTYGYTF	TGTGCCAGCAGCTTGGGCGGGACAGGGACCTATGGCTACACCTTC
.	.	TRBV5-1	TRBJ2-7	CASSSGHDRRRVSYEQYF	TGCGCCAGCAGCTCGGGTCACGACAGGCGCCGAGTATCCTACGAGCAGTACTTC
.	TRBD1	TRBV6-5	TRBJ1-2	CASSYGDRGNGYTF	TGTGCCAGCAGTTACGGGGACAGGGGAAATGGCTACACCTTC
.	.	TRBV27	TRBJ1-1	CASRVTGNTEAFF	TGTGCCAGCAGGGTGACGGGGAACACTGAAGCTTTCTTT
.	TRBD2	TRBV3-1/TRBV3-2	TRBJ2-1	CASSQAASGAEQFF	TGTGCCAGCAGCCAAGCGGCCAGCGGGGCTGAGCAGTTCTTC
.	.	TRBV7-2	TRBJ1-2	CASSLDVPAADYGYTF	TGTGCCAGCAGCTTAGACGTCCCGGCGGCCGACTATGGCTACACCTTC
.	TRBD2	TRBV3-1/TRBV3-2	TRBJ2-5	CASSISSTSVSETQYF	TGTGCCAGCAGTATTTCCTCGACTAGCGTTAGCGAGACCCAGTACTTC
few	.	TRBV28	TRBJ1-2	CASSSRGYGYTF	TGTGCCAGCAGTTCCCGGGGTTATGGCTACACCTTC
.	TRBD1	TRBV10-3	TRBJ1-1	CAISEDRVYNTEAFF	TGTGCCATCAGTGAGGACAGGGTTTATAACACTGAAGCTTTCTTT
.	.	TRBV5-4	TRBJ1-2	CASSMDGALGYGYTF	TGTGCCAGCAGCATGGATGGTGCCCTAGGCTATGGCTACACCTTC
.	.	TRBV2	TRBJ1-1	CASRRTAGDTEAFF	TGTGCCAGCAGACGGACAGCTGGGGACACTGAAGCTTTCTTT
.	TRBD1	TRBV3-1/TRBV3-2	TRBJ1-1	CASSPQGETEAFF	TGTGCCAGCAGCCCCCAGGGGGAGACTGAAGCTTTCTTT
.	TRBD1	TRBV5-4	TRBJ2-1	CASSLGSPGGSGEQFF	TGTGCCAGCAGCTTGGGCTCGCCAGGGGGCTCGGGTGAGCAGTTCTTC
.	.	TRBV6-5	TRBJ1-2	CASRRGNYGYTF	TGTGCCAGCAGGCGAGGGAACTATGGCTACACCTTC
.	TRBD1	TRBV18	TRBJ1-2	CASSPPTGNGYTF	TGTGCCAGCTCACCACCGACAGGGAATGGCTACACCTTC
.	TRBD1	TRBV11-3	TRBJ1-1	CASSRTGTNTEAFF	TGTGCCAGCAGCCGGACAGGGACGAACACTGAAGCTTTCTTT
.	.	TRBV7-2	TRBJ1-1	CASSHGGDSGITEAFF	TGTGCCAGCAGCCACGGCGGGGATAGTGGAATCACTGAAGCTTTCTTT
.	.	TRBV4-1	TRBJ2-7	CASSQRGPSYEQYF	TGCGCCAGCAGCCAGCGGGGACCCTCCTACGAGCAGTACTTC
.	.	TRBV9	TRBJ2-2	CASSLHREMYTGELFF	TGTGCCAGCAGTTTACACAGGGAGATGTACACCGGGGAGCTGTTTTTT
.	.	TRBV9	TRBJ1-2	CASSVGTVYGYTF	TGTGCCAGCAGCGTAGGTACAGTCTATGGCTACACCTTC
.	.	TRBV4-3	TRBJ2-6	CASSRSILRDSGANVLTF	TGCGCCAGCAGCCGATCAATATTACGAGACTCTGGGGCCAACGTCCTGACTTTC
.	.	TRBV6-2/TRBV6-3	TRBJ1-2	CASSYGGPANYGYTF	TGTGCCAGCAGTTACGGAGGACCCGCTAACTATGGCTACACCTTC
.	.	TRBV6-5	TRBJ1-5	CASSRQAGQPQHF	TGTGCCAGCTCGCGACAGGCCGGTCAGCCCCAGCATTTT
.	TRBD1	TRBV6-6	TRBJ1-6	CASSYPGQGRSPLHF	TGTGCCAGCAGTTACCCCGGACAGGGCCGCTCACCCCTCCACTTT
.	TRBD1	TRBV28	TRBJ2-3	CATGLGGQLDTQYF	TGTGCCACTGGCCTTGGGGGACAGTTAGATACGCAGTATTTT
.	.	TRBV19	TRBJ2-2	CASSELQGTGELFF	TGTGCCAGTAGTGAACTACAGGGAACCGGGGAGCTGTTTTTT
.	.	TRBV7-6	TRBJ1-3	CASSLATPSSGNTIYF	TGTGCCAGCAGCTTAGCGACACCGAGCTCTGGAAACACCATATATTTT
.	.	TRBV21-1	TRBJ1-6	CASSKSDKTGGRSPLHF	TGTGCCAGCAGCAAAAGCGATAAGACAGGGGGCCGGTCACCCCTCCACTTT
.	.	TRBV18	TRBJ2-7	CASSPRPGGAGEQYF	TGTGCCAGCTCACCCCGGCCCGGGGGTGCGGGGGAGCAGTACTTC
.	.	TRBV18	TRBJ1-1	CASSPPANTEAFF	TGTGCCAGCTCACCACCGGCCAACACTGAAGCTTTCTTT
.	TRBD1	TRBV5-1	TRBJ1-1	CASSGQGVNTEAFF	TGCGCCAGCAGCGGACAGGGGGTGAACACTGAAGCTTTCTTT
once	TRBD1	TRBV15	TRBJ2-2	CATSRPTEQGASTGELFF	TGTGCCACCAGCAGACCTACAGAGCAGGGGGCTTCGACCGGGGAGCTGTTTTTT
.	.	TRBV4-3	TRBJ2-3	CASSQDGTGEAADTQYF	TGCGCCAGCAGCCAAGACGGGACGGGGGAAGCCGCAGATACGCAGTATTTT
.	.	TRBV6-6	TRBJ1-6	CASGLQGVSYNSPLHF	TGTGCCAGCGGGTTACAAGGGGTCTCCTATAATTCACCCCTCCACTTT
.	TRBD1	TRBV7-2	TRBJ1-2	CASSLEEPGGGYGYTF	TGTGCCAGCAGCTTAGAAGAGCCAGGGGGCGGCTATGGCTACACCTTC
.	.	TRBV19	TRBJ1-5	CASSKGRRGARLYQPQHF	TGTGCCAGTAGTAAGGGGCGCCGGGGGGCTAGGTTGTACCAGCCCCAGCATTTT
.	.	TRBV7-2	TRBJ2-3	CASSPGTDTQYF	TGTGCCAGCAGCCCCGGGACAGATACGCAGTATTTT
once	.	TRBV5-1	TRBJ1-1	CASSLETGRATEAFF	TGCGCCAGCAGCTTGGAAACGGGGAGAGCCACTGAAGCTTTCTTT
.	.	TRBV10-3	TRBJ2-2	CAISDLTGDTGELFF	TGTGCCATCAGTGACCTCACAGGAGACACCGGGGAGCTGTTTTTT
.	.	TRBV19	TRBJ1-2	CASRTGTSQGNYGYTF	TGTGCCAGTAGAACCGGGACATCGCAGGGCAACTATGGCTACACCTTC
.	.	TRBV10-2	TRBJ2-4	CASSAASKNIQYF	TGCGCCAGCAGTGCAGCGTCCAAAAACATTCAGTACTTC